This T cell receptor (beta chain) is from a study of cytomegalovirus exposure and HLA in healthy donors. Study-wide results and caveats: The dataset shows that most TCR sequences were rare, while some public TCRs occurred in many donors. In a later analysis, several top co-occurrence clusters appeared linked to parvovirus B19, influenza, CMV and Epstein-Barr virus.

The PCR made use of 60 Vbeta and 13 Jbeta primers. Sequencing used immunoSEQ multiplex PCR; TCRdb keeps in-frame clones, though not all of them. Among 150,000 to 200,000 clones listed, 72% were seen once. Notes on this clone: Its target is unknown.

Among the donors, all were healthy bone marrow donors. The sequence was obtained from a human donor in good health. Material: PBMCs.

CDR3 bases: TGTGCCGGCGACGGGGTTAGCTCCTACAATGAGCAGTTCTTC. Its protein is CAGDGVSSYNEQFF. The V and J genes are TRBV2 and TRBJ2-1, with D tentatively TRBD2 (5 bases). CDR1 SNHLY and CDR2 FYNNEI come from the germline V gene. The CDR3 length is 14 residues. Trimming removed 11 bases at V and 0 bases at J, with 14 bases between.